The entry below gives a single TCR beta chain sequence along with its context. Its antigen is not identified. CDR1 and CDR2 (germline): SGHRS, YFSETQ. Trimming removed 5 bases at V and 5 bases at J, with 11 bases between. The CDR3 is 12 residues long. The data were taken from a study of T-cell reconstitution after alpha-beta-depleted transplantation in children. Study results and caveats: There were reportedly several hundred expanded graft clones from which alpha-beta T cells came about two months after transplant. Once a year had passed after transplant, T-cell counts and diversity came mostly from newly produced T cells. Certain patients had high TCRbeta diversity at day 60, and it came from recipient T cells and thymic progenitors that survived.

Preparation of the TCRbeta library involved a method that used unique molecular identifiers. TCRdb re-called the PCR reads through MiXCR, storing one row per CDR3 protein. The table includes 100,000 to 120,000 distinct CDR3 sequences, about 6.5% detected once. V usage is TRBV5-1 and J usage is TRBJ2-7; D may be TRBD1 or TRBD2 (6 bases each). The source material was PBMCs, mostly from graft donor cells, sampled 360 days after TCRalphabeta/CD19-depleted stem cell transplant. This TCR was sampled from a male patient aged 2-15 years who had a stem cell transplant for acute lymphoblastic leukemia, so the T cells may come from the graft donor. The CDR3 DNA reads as TGCGCCAGCAGTAGGGGGGACCACGAGCAGTACTTC. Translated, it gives CASSRGDHEQYF. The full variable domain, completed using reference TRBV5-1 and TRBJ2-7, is KAGVTQTPRYLIKTRGQQVTLSCSPISGHRSVSWYQQTPGQGLQFLFEYFSETQRNKGNFPGRFSGRQFSNSRSEMNVSTLELGDSALYLCASSRGDHEQYFGPGTRLTVT.